The rows below give T cell receptor beta chains drawn from one sample of a study of blood T cell repertoires in COVID-19. The table came from immunoSEQ multiplex PCR; TCRdb's copy has only in-frame clones and leaves some out. The data show just over 300,000 clones, with roughly 87% seen just once and 8.9% held by the top ten. Sequenced material: PBMCs or T cells enriched from blood (not recorded which). The receptors originated from a woman aged 18-29 years who had recovered from COVID-19. CDR3s include the opening cysteine and the closing phenylalanine or tryptophan. D genes are given only for firm matches. Rows give clone size only sometimes, using once, few, many, or a class for an expanded clone.

J: TRBJ2-2
size: .
V: TRBV28
D: .
CDR3: CASSTSTGTGELFF
DNA: TGTGCCAGCAGTACCTCGACAGGAACCGGGGAGCTGTTTTTT

J: TRBJ1-1
size: .
V: TRBV19
D: .
CDR3: CASSIVLGGGTEAFF
DNA: TGTGCCAGTAGTATAGTCCTCGGGGGTGGCACTGAAGCTTTCTTT

J: TRBJ2-7
size: .
V: TRBV6-5
D: .
CDR3: CASSSDSGEQYF
DNA: TGTGCCAGCAGCTCGGACAGCGGAGAGCAGTACTTC

J: TRBJ2-5
size: .
V: TRBV5-1
D: TRBD2
CDR3: CASSKGTSEVEETQYF
DNA: TGCGCCAGCAGCAAAGGGACTAGCGAGGTGGAAGAGACCCAGTACTTC

J: TRBJ2-3
size: .
V: TRBV5-1
D: .
CDR3: CASSSPSTDTQYF
DNA: TGCGCCAGCAGCTCCCCTAGCACAGATACGCAGTATTTT

J: TRBJ2-7
size: .
V: TRBV6-5
D: .
CDR3: CASSFRRGTAYEQYF
DNA: TGTGCCAGCAGTTTCCGAAGGGGCACTGCCTACGAGCAGTACTTC

J: TRBJ1-5
size: .
V: TRBV2
D: .
CDR3: CASNLDKYQPQHF
DNA: TGTGCCAGTAATCTTGACAAGTATCAGCCCCAGCATTTT

J: TRBJ2-7
size: .
V: TRBV5-6
D: .
CDR3: CASSFLTSGTDNEQYF
DNA: TGTGCCAGCAGCTTCCTCACTTCCGGGACTGATAACGAGCAGTACTTC

J: TRBJ2-4
size: .
V: TRBV4-3
D: .
CDR3: CASSQGTGFDIQYF
DNA: TGCGCCAGCAGCCAAGGAACAGGATTCGACATTCAGTACTTC

J: TRBJ1-6
size: once
V: TRBV10-3
D: .
CDR3: CAISGGGDARNSPLHF
DNA: TGTGCCATCAGTGGAGGCGGGGACGCCCGGAATTCACCCCTCCACTTT

J: TRBJ1-2
size: .
V: TRBV27
D: .
CDR3: CASSHSLQGNHGYTF
DNA: TGTGCCAGCAGTCACTCCCTTCAGGGGAACCATGGCTACACCTTC

J: TRBJ1-5
size: .
V: TRBV24-1
D: TRBD1
CDR3: CATSDPRAGTGGTDAGNQPQHF
DNA: TGTGCCACCAGTGACCCCCGGGCTGGGACAGGGGGAACGGATGCGGGCAATCAGCCCCAGCATTTT

J: TRBJ2-7
size: .
V: TRBV27
D: .
CDR3: CASSFRQGGEQYF
DNA: TGTGCCAGCAGTTTCCGACAGGGAGGCGAGCAGTACTTC

J: TRBJ2-2
size: .
V: TRBV7-2
D: .
CDR3: CASSLVAVNTGELFF
DNA: TGTGCCAGCAGCTTAGTGGCAGTTAACACCGGGGAGCTGTTTTTT

J: TRBJ1-1
size: .
V: TRBV9
D: TRBD1
CDR3: CASSAPYPGQGPDTEAFF
DNA: TGTGCCAGCAGCGCCCCCTATCCGGGACAGGGCCCCGACACTGAAGCTTTCTTT

J: TRBJ2-5
size: .
V: TRBV9
D: .
CDR3: CASSAEETQYF
DNA: TGTGCCAGCAGCGCCGAAGAGACCCAGTACTTC

J: TRBJ1-2
size: .
V: TRBV28
D: TRBD1
CDR3: CASTLGTGVHLIGGYTF
DNA: TGTGCCAGCACTCTGGGGACAGGGGTGCACCTAATCGGGGGCTACACCTTC

J: TRBJ2-7
size: few
V: TRBV4-2
D: .
CDR3: CASSQDPTGYTYEQYF
DNA: TGTGCCAGCAGCCAAGATCCAACAGGTTATACGTACGAGCAGTACTTC

J: TRBJ2-1
size: .
V: TRBV6-2/TRBV6-3
D: TRBD2
CDR3: CASSPFPGLADLDNEQFF
DNA: TGTGCCAGCAGTCCCTTTCCGGGGCTAGCGGATTTGGACAATGAGCAGTTCTTC

J: TRBJ2-5
size: .
V: TRBV5-1
D: .
CDR3: CASSLVEAYAGETQYF
DNA: TGCGCCAGCAGCTTGGTGGAGGCCTACGCCGGAGAGACCCAGTACTTC

J: TRBJ1-1
size: .
V: TRBV19
D: .
CDR3: CASSIVRGNTEAFF
DNA: TGTGCCAGTAGTATTGTCAGGGGGAACACTGAAGCTTTCTTT

J: TRBJ2-1
size: .
V: TRBV27
D: .
CDR3: CASRTLAEYNEQFF
DNA: TGTGCCAGCAGGACTTTAGCAGAATACAATGAGCAGTTCTTC

J: TRBJ2-3
size: .
V: TRBV5-6
D: TRBD2
CDR3: CASSSLLAVSTDTQYF
DNA: TGTGCCAGCAGCTCCTTACTAGCGGTTAGCACAGATACGCAGTATTTT

J: TRBJ2-7
size: .
V: TRBV7-3
D: .
CDR3: CASSQIGHHEQYF
DNA: TGTGCCAGCAGCCAGATTGGACACCACGAGCAGTACTTC

J: TRBJ1-1
size: .
V: TRBV28
D: TRBD1
CDR3: CASSPPHRGRTEAFF
DNA: TGTGCCAGCAGTCCTCCCCACAGGGGGCGGACTGAAGCTTTCTTT

J: TRBJ2-7
size: .
V: TRBV27
D: TRBD1
CDR3: CASSLSSGTVTYEQYF
DNA: TGTGCCAGCAGTTTATCCTCCGGGACAGTGACCTACGAGCAGTACTTC

J: TRBJ2-1
size: once
V: TRBV7-9
D: TRBD2
CDR3: CASSSVGLAGRRYNEQFF
DNA: TGTGCCAGCAGCTCGGTTGGACTAGCGGGTAGGAGGTACAATGAGCAGTTCTTC

J: TRBJ2-2
size: .
V: TRBV7-2
D: .
CDR3: CASSLSDGTGELFF
DNA: TGTGCCAGCAGCTTAAGCGATGGGACCGGGGAGCTGTTTTTT

J: TRBJ1-2
size: .
V: TRBV20-1
D: TRBD1
CDR3: CSAQGGGYTF
DNA: TGCAGTGCTCAGGGGGGCGGCTACACCTTC

J: TRBJ2-7
size: .
V: TRBV27
D: .
CDR3: CASSPGAVPGFEQYF
DNA: TGTGCCAGCAGCCCCGGAGCGGTCCCGGGGTTCGAGCAGTACTTC

J: TRBJ2-7
size: .
V: TRBV10-3
D: .
CDR3: CAISGSTHSYEQYF
DNA: TGTGCCATCAGTGGATCAACGCACTCGTACGAGCAGTACTTC

J: TRBJ1-5
size: .
V: TRBV7-2
D: .
CDR3: CASSSAGYQPQHF
DNA: TGTGCCAGCAGCTCGGCGGGGTATCAGCCCCAGCATTTT

J: TRBJ2-1
size: .
V: TRBV11-1
D: .
CDR3: CASSFSPPNSYNEQFF
DNA: TGTGCCAGCAGCTTTTCCCCCCCGAATAGCTACAATGAGCAGTTCTTC

J: TRBJ2-5
size: .
V: TRBV15
D: .
CDR3: CATSRDGSSETQYF
DNA: TGTGCCACCAGCAGAGATGGGAGCTCGGAGACCCAGTACTTC

J: TRBJ1-1
size: .
V: TRBV25-1
D: .
CDR3: CASRRPGQNTEAFF
DNA: TGTGCCAGCAGACGACCGGGACAGAACACTGAAGCTTTCTTT

J: TRBJ2-5
size: .
V: TRBV19
D: .
CDR3: CASSNVPITTISFVGNRETQYF
DNA: TGTGCCAGTAGTAACGTCCCGATCACGACTATAAGCTTCGTGGGGAATCGAGAGACCCAGTACTTC

J: TRBJ1-2
size: .
V: TRBV6-5
D: .
CDR3: CASSKNRVWGYGYTF
DNA: TGTGCCAGCAGTAAGAACAGGGTTTGGGGATATGGCTACACCTTC

J: TRBJ2-1
size: .
V: TRBV7-3
D: .
CDR3: CASSASVGGYNEQFF
DNA: TGTGCCAGCAGCGCGAGCGTGGGTGGATACAATGAGCAGTTCTTC

J: TRBJ1-2
size: .
V: TRBV6-4
D: TRBD1
CDR3: CASRETGGSYGYTF
DNA: TGTGCCAGCAGAGAGACAGGGGGCTCCTATGGCTACACCTTC

J: TRBJ2-1
size: few
V: TRBV7-2
D: .
CDR3: CASTLGLAYTNEQFF
DNA: TGTGCCAGCACCCTCGGGCTAGCGTACACCAATGAGCAGTTCTTC

J: TRBJ2-7
size: .
V: TRBV7-9
D: TRBD2
CDR3: CASSPGSGMLYEQYF
DNA: TGTGCCAGCAGCCCGGGGAGCGGGATGCTCTACGAGCAGTACTTC

J: TRBJ1-2
size: .
V: TRBV28
D: TRBD1
CDR3: CASRLRQGALRGYTF
DNA: TGTGCCAGCAGATTACGACAGGGGGCATTAAGGGGCTACACCTTC

J: TRBJ1-2
size: few
V: TRBV7-9
D: .
CDR3: CASSLGQHYGYTF
DNA: TGTGCCAGCAGCCTGGGACAACACTATGGCTACACCTTC

J: TRBJ2-7
size: .
V: TRBV18
D: .
CDR3: CASSRSGDEQYF
DNA: TGTGCCAGCTCTCGTTCGGGAGACGAGCAGTACTTC

J: TRBJ1-2
size: .
V: TRBV6-5
D: .
CDR3: CASSSRDFYGYTF
DNA: TGTGCCAGCAGCTCCAGGGACTTCTATGGCTACACCTTC

J: TRBJ1-2
size: .
V: TRBV4-2
D: .
CDR3: CASSFHINYGYTF
DNA: TGTGCCAGCAGTTTTCACATTAACTATGGCTACACCTTC

J: TRBJ2-1
size: .
V: TRBV27
D: .
CDR3: CASSPLRDRRNNEQFF
DNA: TGTGCCAGCAGTCCCCTCCGAGACAGGAGGAACAATGAGCAGTTCTTC

J: TRBJ1-2
size: once
V: TRBV28
D: .
CDR3: CASSYSGGSYTF
DNA: TGTGCCAGCAGTTACAGTGGGGGCAGCTACACCTTC

J: TRBJ2-1
size: few
V: TRBV28
D: .
CDR3: CATFPGHPYNEQFF
DNA: TGTGCCACTTTTCCGGGACATCCCTACAATGAGCAGTTCTTC

J: TRBJ1-3
size: .
V: TRBV5-5
D: .
CDR3: CASSLVQGLSSGNTIYF
DNA: TGTGCCAGCAGCTTGGTGCAGGGGCTTAGCTCTGGAAACACCATATATTTT

J: TRBJ1-2
size: once
V: TRBV4-3
D: TRBD1
CDR3: CASSQDYRGAYGYTF
DNA: TGCGCCAGCAGCCAAGACTACAGGGGGGCCTATGGCTACACCTTC

J: TRBJ1-1
size: once
V: TRBV29-1
D: .
CDR3: CSGILRLSGNTEAFF
DNA: TGCAGCGGGATCCTCAGGTTAAGTGGGAACACTGAAGCTTTCTTT

J: TRBJ1-6
size: .
V: TRBV28
D: .
CDR3: CASSLTGSYNSPLHF
DNA: TGTGCCAGCAGTTTAACGGGCTCCTATAATTCACCCCTCCACTTT